These T cell receptor beta chains were read from a single sample in a study of blood T cell repertoires in COVID-19. Measured with immunoSEQ multiplex PCR; TCRdb has only the in-frame clones, and not every one. The table has fewer than 450,000 clones, over 75% seen once. Sequencing was done on a sample of PBMCs or T cells enriched from blood (not recorded which). The receptors were gathered from a woman in her thirties or forties with acute COVID-19. Each CDR3 is given with its conserved first and last residue. The D gene is left open where the match is weak. Where a row states a size, it is once, few, many or the class of an expanded clone; other rows omit it.

clone size: .
J gene: TRBJ2-5
D gene: .
V gene: TRBV21-1
CDR3 DNA: TGTGCCAGCAGCGTGACTAGCGGGGGGGCAGGAGAGACCCAGTACTTC
CDR3 protein: CASSVTSGGAGETQYF

clone size: .
J gene: TRBJ1-2
D gene: .
V gene: TRBV5-1
CDR3 DNA: TGCGCCAGCAGCGGAGACTATGGCTACACCTTC
CDR3 protein: CASSGDYGYTF

clone size: .
J gene: TRBJ1-2
D gene: TRBD1
V gene: TRBV18
CDR3 DNA: TGTGCCAGCTCTCTCCGGGACAGGCAACAGTCGGACACCTTC
CDR3 protein: CASSLRDRQQSDTF

clone size: .
J gene: TRBJ2-3
D gene: .
V gene: TRBV9
CDR3 DNA: TGTGCCAGCAGCGTAGGCGTCTTCACAGATACGCAGTATTTT
CDR3 protein: CASSVGVFTDTQYF

clone size: .
J gene: TRBJ2-1
D gene: .
V gene: TRBV5-6
CDR3 DNA: TGTGCCAGCAGCAGAGGTGGGACAGAGCAGTTCTTC
CDR3 protein: CASSRGGTEQFF

clone size: .
J gene: TRBJ2-7
D gene: .
V gene: TRBV7-9
CDR3 DNA: TGTGCCAGCAGCCCTGGGTCCAGGGGCTCCTACGAGCAGTACTTC
CDR3 protein: CASSPGSRGSYEQYF

clone size: .
J gene: TRBJ1-2
D gene: TRBD1
V gene: TRBV9
CDR3 DNA: TGTGCCAGCAGCGGAGGGGACAGTGGCTATGGCTACACCTTC
CDR3 protein: CASSGGDSGYGYTF

clone size: .
J gene: TRBJ2-1
D gene: TRBD1
V gene: TRBV30
CDR3 DNA: TGTGCCTGGAGGGGACAGGGATACTACAATGAGCAGTTCTTC
CDR3 protein: CAWRGQGYYNEQFF

clone size: .
J gene: TRBJ2-6
D gene: .
V gene: TRBV6-4
CDR3 DNA: TGTGCCAGCAGTGACTCAGGGGCAGGTTTGCCTGGGGCCAACGTCCTGACTTTC
CDR3 protein: CASSDSGAGLPGANVLTF

clone size: .
J gene: TRBJ2-7
D gene: .
V gene: TRBV5-1
CDR3 DNA: TGCGCCAGCAGCTTGGAGAGCGGACCCTACGAGCAGTACTTC
CDR3 protein: CASSLESGPYEQYF

clone size: .
J gene: TRBJ1-5
D gene: TRBD1
V gene: TRBV5-1
CDR3 DNA: TGCGCCAGCAGCCCGGGGACAGGGTACGGCAATCAGCCCCAGCATTTT
CDR3 protein: CASSPGTGYGNQPQHF

clone size: .
J gene: TRBJ2-7
D gene: TRBD1
V gene: TRBV4-1
CDR3 DNA: TGCGCCAGCAGCCAAGCACAGGGGGACTACGAGCAGTACTTC
CDR3 protein: CASSQAQGDYEQYF

clone size: few
J gene: TRBJ2-2
D gene: .
V gene: TRBV7-2
CDR3 DNA: TGTGCCAGCAGCTTAGTTGCGGGGGCCAACACCGGGGAGCTGTTTTTT
CDR3 protein: CASSLVAGANTGELFF

clone size: .
J gene: TRBJ1-1
D gene: TRBD1
V gene: TRBV4-1
CDR3 DNA: TGCGCCAGCAGCCGCGGACAGGGGACGAACACTGAAGCTTTCTTT
CDR3 protein: CASSRGQGTNTEAFF

clone size: .
J gene: TRBJ2-7
D gene: .
V gene: TRBV5-1
CDR3 DNA: TGCGCCAGCAGCAAGGAGAGGGCCTACGAGCAGTACTTC
CDR3 protein: CASSKERAYEQYF

clone size: once
J gene: TRBJ2-4
D gene: .
V gene: TRBV12-3/TRBV12-4
CDR3 DNA: TGTGCCAGCGTCCCTCGGGCCAAAAACATTCAGTACTTC
CDR3 protein: CASVPRAKNIQYF

clone size: .
J gene: TRBJ1-2
D gene: .
V gene: TRBV4-2
CDR3 DNA: TGTGCCAGCAGCCAAGATACTCGGGTCAGCGGCACCTATGGCTACACCTTC
CDR3 protein: CASSQDTRVSGTYGYTF

clone size: .
J gene: TRBJ2-1
D gene: TRBD1
V gene: TRBV29-1
CDR3 DNA: TGCAGCGTTGAAGATGTGGCAGGGGGTGTCAATGAGCAGTTCTTC
CDR3 protein: CSVEDVAGGVNEQFF

clone size: .
J gene: TRBJ1-5
D gene: .
V gene: TRBV2
CDR3 DNA: TGTGCCAGCCGGCGGGGGTCCCAGCCCCAGCATTTT
CDR3 protein: CASRRGSQPQHF

clone size: once
J gene: TRBJ1-4
D gene: .
V gene: TRBV29-1
CDR3 DNA: TGCAGCGTCGGGGGGTTAAATGAAAAACTGTTTTTT
CDR3 protein: CSVGGLNEKLFF

clone size: .
J gene: TRBJ1-2
D gene: TRBD1
V gene: TRBV7-9
CDR3 DNA: TGTGCCAGCAGCTTTGATGCTATGGGACAGAAGAACTATGGCTACACCTTC
CDR3 protein: CASSFDAMGQKNYGYTF

clone size: .
J gene: TRBJ2-7
D gene: .
V gene: TRBV13
CDR3 DNA: TGTGCCAGCAGCTTAGGTTCAGGGTCCTACGAGCAGTACTTC
CDR3 protein: CASSLGSGSYEQYF

clone size: .
J gene: TRBJ1-1
D gene: TRBD1
V gene: TRBV29-1
CDR3 DNA: TGCAGCGCATCAGAGGCAGGGGGCACTGAAGCTTTCTTT
CDR3 protein: CSASEAGGTEAFF

clone size: .
J gene: TRBJ2-1
D gene: TRBD2
V gene: TRBV6-5
CDR3 DNA: TGTGCCAGCAGTTACCTAGCGGGGCGAAGAAATGAGCAGTTCTTC
CDR3 protein: CASSYLAGRRNEQFF

clone size: .
J gene: TRBJ2-2
D gene: .
V gene: TRBV15
CDR3 DNA: TGTGCCACCAGCAGAGCAGGGATTGCCGGGGAGCTGTTTTTT
CDR3 protein: CATSRAGIAGELFF

clone size: .
J gene: TRBJ2-3
D gene: TRBD2
V gene: TRBV9
CDR3 DNA: TGTGCCAGCAGCGTATTCACCAGCGGGGGCACAGATACGCAGTATTTT
CDR3 protein: CASSVFTSGGTDTQYF

clone size: .
J gene: TRBJ1-5
D gene: .
V gene: TRBV18
CDR3 DNA: TGTGCCAGCTCACCAGGGACAAGCAATCAGCCCCAGCATTTT
CDR3 protein: CASSPGTSNQPQHF

clone size: .
J gene: TRBJ1-3
D gene: .
V gene: TRBV2
CDR3 DNA: TGTGCCAGCACCTACCGGGGAAACACCATATATTTT
CDR3 protein: CASTYRGNTIYF

clone size: .
J gene: TRBJ2-1
D gene: TRBD2
V gene: TRBV11-3
CDR3 DNA: TGTGCCAGCAGCTTACTAGCGGGGGATTACAATGAGCAGTTCTTC
CDR3 protein: CASSLLAGDYNEQFF

clone size: .
J gene: TRBJ2-5
D gene: .
V gene: TRBV14
CDR3 DNA: TGTGCCAGCAGCCTAAGCTTCATCTGGGGGGAAGAGACCCAGTACTTC
CDR3 protein: CASSLSFIWGEETQYF

clone size: .
J gene: TRBJ2-2
D gene: TRBD2
V gene: TRBV18
CDR3 DNA: TGTGCCAGCTCATTCCTAGCGGGGACCGGGGAGCTGTTTTTT
CDR3 protein: CASSFLAGTGELFF

clone size: .
J gene: TRBJ1-5
D gene: TRBD1
V gene: TRBV27
CDR3 DNA: TGTGCCAGCAGTTTATACGCTAGACGTTGGACAGGGGTTCAGCCCCAGCATTTT
CDR3 protein: CASSLYARRWTGVQPQHF

clone size: .
J gene: TRBJ1-4
D gene: .
V gene: TRBV2
CDR3 DNA: TGTGCCAGCAGGGCACAGGGAGGGAATGAAAAACTGTTTTTT
CDR3 protein: CASRAQGGNEKLFF

clone size: .
J gene: TRBJ1-1
D gene: TRBD1
V gene: TRBV2
CDR3 DNA: TGTGCCAGCAGCGGAAACAGGGGGAACACTGAAGCTTTCTTT
CDR3 protein: CASSGNRGNTEAFF

clone size: .
J gene: TRBJ2-5
D gene: .
V gene: TRBV6-5
CDR3 DNA: TGTGCCAGCGGCGTGGACACCGGGGAGACCCAGTACTTC
CDR3 protein: CASGVDTGETQYF

clone size: .
J gene: TRBJ2-5
D gene: .
V gene: TRBV24-1
CDR3 DNA: TGTGCCACCCAAGGATTAGATCTAGCGTTAGAGACCCAGTACTTC
CDR3 protein: CATQGLDLALETQYF

clone size: .
J gene: TRBJ1-5
D gene: .
V gene: TRBV12-3/TRBV12-4
CDR3 DNA: TGTGCCAGCAGAATCACAGGGAATCAGCCCCAGCATTTT
CDR3 protein: CASRITGNQPQHF

clone size: many
J gene: TRBJ2-7
D gene: TRBD1
V gene: TRBV19
CDR3 DNA: TGTGCCAGTGCACCGGGACAGGGTTACGAGCAGTACTTC
CDR3 protein: CASAPGQGYEQYF

clone size: .
J gene: TRBJ2-3
D gene: TRBD2
V gene: TRBV20-1
CDR3 DNA: TGCAGTGCAAGTCGCGCGGGGGGGGTCGCAGATACGCAGTATTTT
CDR3 protein: CSASRAGGVADTQYF

clone size: .
J gene: TRBJ1-2
D gene: TRBD1
V gene: TRBV9
CDR3 DNA: TGTGCCAGCAGCGTAGGGGGACAGTGGGGCTACACCTTC
CDR3 protein: CASSVGGQWGYTF

clone size: .
J gene: TRBJ2-4
D gene: .
V gene: TRBV19
CDR3 DNA: TGTGCCAGTAGTCCGGCCCAAGGCCGCGGGAACATTCAGTACTTC
CDR3 protein: CASSPAQGRGNIQYF

clone size: .
J gene: TRBJ2-7
D gene: .
V gene: TRBV3-1/TRBV3-2
CDR3 DNA: TGTGCCAGCAGCCGGGGCCAGGAGTCCTACGAGCAGTACTTC
CDR3 protein: CASSRGQESYEQYF

clone size: .
J gene: TRBJ1-6
D gene: TRBD1
V gene: TRBV30
CDR3 DNA: TGTGCCTGGAGGCGACCGGGACAGGGGGACTCACCCCTCCACTTT
CDR3 protein: CAWRRPGQGDSPLHF

clone size: .
J gene: TRBJ2-7
D gene: .
V gene: TRBV21-1
CDR3 DNA: TGTGCCAGCAGCAACGGGGTCCTCTCCTACGAGCAGTACTTC
CDR3 protein: CASSNGVLSYEQYF

clone size: .
J gene: TRBJ1-6
D gene: .
V gene: TRBV3-1/TRBV3-2
CDR3 DNA: TGTGCCAGCAGCCAAGATTGGACATGGCTTACACCCCTCCACTTT
CDR3 protein: CASSQDWTWLTPLHF

clone size: few
J gene: TRBJ1-1
D gene: .
V gene: TRBV5-5
CDR3 DNA: TGTGCCAGCAGCTTGGCCCCAGGAATCTTGAACACTGAAGCTTTCTTT
CDR3 protein: CASSLAPGILNTEAFF

clone size: once
J gene: TRBJ1-2
D gene: .
V gene: TRBV10-3
CDR3 DNA: TGTGCCATCAGGGGGCCTACAGGCGTGGACTATGGCTACACCTTC
CDR3 protein: CAIRGPTGVDYGYTF

clone size: .
J gene: TRBJ1-5
D gene: TRBD1
V gene: TRBV7-9
CDR3 DNA: TGTGCCAGCAGCTTAGGAGGGGGCCATAGCAATCAGCCCCAGCATTTT
CDR3 protein: CASSLGGGHSNQPQHF

clone size: once
J gene: TRBJ2-6
D gene: .
V gene: TRBV5-1
CDR3 DNA: TGCGCCAGCAGCATAAACCCACAGGGCTCTGGGGCCAACGTCCTGACTTTC
CDR3 protein: CASSINPQGSGANVLTF

clone size: .
J gene: TRBJ1-6
D gene: .
V gene: TRBV5-6
CDR3 DNA: TGTGCCAGCAGCTTGGGACAGAGAAATTCACCCCTCCACTTT
CDR3 protein: CASSLGQRNSPLHF

clone size: .
J gene: TRBJ1-6
D gene: .
V gene: TRBV7-9
CDR3 DNA: TGTGCCAGCAGCTTAGACGGTGACAGTAGGTTTTCACCCCTCCACTTT
CDR3 protein: CASSLDGDSRFSPLHF

clone size: .
J gene: TRBJ2-1
D gene: TRBD1
V gene: TRBV24-1
CDR3 DNA: TGTGCCACCAGTGAACCCGGACAGGGTCTTAACAATGAGCAGTTCTTC
CDR3 protein: CATSEPGQGLNNEQFF

clone size: .
J gene: TRBJ2-7
D gene: .
V gene: TRBV19
CDR3 DNA: TGTGCCAGTAGTATTGGAGCAGACTCCTACGAGCAGTACTTC
CDR3 protein: CASSIGADSYEQYF

clone size: .
J gene: TRBJ1-5
D gene: .
V gene: TRBV15
CDR3 DNA: TGTGCCACCAGCAGAGATTATGAGACAGGATATCAGCCCCAGCATTTT
CDR3 protein: CATSRDYETGYQPQHF

clone size: .
J gene: TRBJ1-6
D gene: .
V gene: TRBV6-2/TRBV6-3
CDR3 DNA: TGTGCCAGCAGTTACTGGGCAGCAAATTCACCCCTCCACTTT
CDR3 protein: CASSYWAANSPLHF

clone size: .
J gene: TRBJ1-4
D gene: .
V gene: TRBV6-5
CDR3 DNA: TGTGCCAGCAGCGGGGCGGGGCTGAATGAAAAACTGTTTTTT
CDR3 protein: CASSGAGLNEKLFF

clone size: .
J gene: TRBJ2-5
D gene: TRBD1
V gene: TRBV10-2
CDR3 DNA: TGCGCCAGCAGTGATGTTGGGGGGACAGGGGGAGAGACCCAGTACTTC
CDR3 protein: CASSDVGGTGGETQYF

clone size: once
J gene: TRBJ1-2
D gene: .
V gene: TRBV5-1
CDR3 DNA: TGCGCCAGCAGCACCCAAGACGGGTATGGCTACACCTTC
CDR3 protein: CASSTQDGYGYTF

clone size: .
J gene: TRBJ2-6
D gene: .
V gene: TRBV9
CDR3 DNA: TGTGCCAGCAGCCCCGAGTGGAGCGTCCTGACTTTC
CDR3 protein: CASSPEWSVLTF

clone size: .
J gene: TRBJ1-5
D gene: .
V gene: TRBV19
CDR3 DNA: TGTGCCAGTAGTGAGGACAGCTATCAGCCCCAGCATTTT
CDR3 protein: CASSEDSYQPQHF